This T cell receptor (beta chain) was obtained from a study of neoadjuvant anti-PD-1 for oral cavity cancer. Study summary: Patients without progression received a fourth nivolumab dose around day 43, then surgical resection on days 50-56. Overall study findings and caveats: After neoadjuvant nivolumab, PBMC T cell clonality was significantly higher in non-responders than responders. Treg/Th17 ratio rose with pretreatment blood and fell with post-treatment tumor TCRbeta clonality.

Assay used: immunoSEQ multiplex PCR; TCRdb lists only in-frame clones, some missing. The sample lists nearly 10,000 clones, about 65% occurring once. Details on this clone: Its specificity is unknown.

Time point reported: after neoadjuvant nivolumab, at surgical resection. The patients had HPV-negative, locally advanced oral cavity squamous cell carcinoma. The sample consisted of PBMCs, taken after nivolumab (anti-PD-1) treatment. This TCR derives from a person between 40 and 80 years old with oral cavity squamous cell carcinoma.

The DNA for the CDR3 is TGTGCCAGCAGCTTAGATTGGGGTAATAAGAACACTGAAGCTTTCTTT. Its protein is CASSLDWGNKNTEAFF. The V gene is TRBV11-2, the J gene TRBJ1-1; D is unresolved. V lost 0 bases and J 1 base, leaving 12 bases between the germline ends. The CDR3 length is 16 residues. Germline V gene sequence: CDR1 SGHAT, CDR2 FQNNGV.